This T cell receptor (beta chain) came from a study of blood T cell repertoires in COVID-19. The overall study: Acute and convalescent COVID-19 samples came from the United States, Italy and Spain. T cells, B-cell-depleted T cells, or PBMCs supplied cDNA or gDNA.

Per the original methods: The authors estimated nucleated cell counts from reference gene primer amplification. The table came from immunoSEQ multiplex PCR; TCRdb's copy has only in-frame clones and leaves some out. The V and J calls and clone size come from that table; D and trimming were worked out from the DNA. This table holds about 240,000 clones, around 90% found once. Germline V gene sequence: CDR1 MNHEY, CDR2 SMNVEV (reference sequence). V lost 6 bases and J lost 4; bases outside the gene matches: 10. The CDR3 spans 15 residues. This clone was observed many times. The chain links TRBV27 to TRBJ1-2; 8 bases match TRBD1. The receptor was isolated from a woman in her sixties or seventies with active or convalescent COVID-19. Sequencing was performed on peripheral blood. CDR3 protein: CASRPGQGFFYGYTF. In nucleotides, the CDR3 is TGTGCCAGCAGACCTGGACAGGGCTTTTTCTATGGCTACACCTTC.